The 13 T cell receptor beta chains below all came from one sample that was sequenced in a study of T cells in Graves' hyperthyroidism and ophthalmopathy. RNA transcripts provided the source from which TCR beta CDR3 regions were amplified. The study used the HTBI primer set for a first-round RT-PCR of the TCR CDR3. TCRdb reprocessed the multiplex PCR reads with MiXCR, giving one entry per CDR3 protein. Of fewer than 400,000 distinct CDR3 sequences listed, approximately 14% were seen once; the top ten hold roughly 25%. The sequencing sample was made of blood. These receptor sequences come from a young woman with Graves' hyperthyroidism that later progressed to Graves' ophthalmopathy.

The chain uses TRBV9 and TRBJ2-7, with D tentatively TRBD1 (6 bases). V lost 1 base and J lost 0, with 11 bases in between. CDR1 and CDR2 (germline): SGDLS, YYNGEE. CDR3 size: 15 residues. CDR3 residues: CASSVTDRHSYEQYF. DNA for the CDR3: TGTGCCAGCAGCGTAACAGACAGGCACTCCTACGAGCAGTACTTC.

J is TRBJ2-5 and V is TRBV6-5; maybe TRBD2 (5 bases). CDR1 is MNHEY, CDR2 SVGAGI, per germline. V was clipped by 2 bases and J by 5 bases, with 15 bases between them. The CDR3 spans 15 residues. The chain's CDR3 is CASSYPRAGLETQYF. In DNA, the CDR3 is TGTGCCAGCAGTTACCCCCGGGCGGGTTTGGAGACCCAGTACTTC.

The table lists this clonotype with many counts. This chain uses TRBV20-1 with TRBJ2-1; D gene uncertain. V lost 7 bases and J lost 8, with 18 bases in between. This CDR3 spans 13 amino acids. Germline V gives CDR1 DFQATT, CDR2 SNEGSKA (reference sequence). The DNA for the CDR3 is TGCAGTGTGGCGGCTCAGGTTGAACATGAGCAGTTCTTC. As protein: CSVAAQVEHEQFF.

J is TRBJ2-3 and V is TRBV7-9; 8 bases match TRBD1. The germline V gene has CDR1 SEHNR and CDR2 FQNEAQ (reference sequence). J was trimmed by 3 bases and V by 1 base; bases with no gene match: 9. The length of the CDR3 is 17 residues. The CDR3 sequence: CASSLGQGARRTDTQYF. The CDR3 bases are TGTGCCAGCAGCTTAGGGCAGGGGGCGCGAAGGACAGATACGCAGTATTTT.

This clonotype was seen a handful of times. The CDR3 DNA reads as TGCAGCGCCGAAGGAGAAGAGACTAGCGGGAGAGGTTTCAATGAGCAGTTCTTC. Translating gives CSAEGEETSGRGFNEQFF. The chain links TRBV29-1 to TRBJ2-1, with 12 positions matching TRBD2. The CDR3 loop spans 18 amino acids. Germline values: CDR1 SQVTM, CDR2 ANQGSEA. Unmatched junction bases numbered 19, after V lost 7 bases and J lost 6 bases.

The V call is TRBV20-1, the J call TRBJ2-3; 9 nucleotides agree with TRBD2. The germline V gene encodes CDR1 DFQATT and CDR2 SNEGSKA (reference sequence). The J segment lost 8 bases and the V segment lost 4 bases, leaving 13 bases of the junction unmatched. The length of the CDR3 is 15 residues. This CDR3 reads CSAMWVLAGVGTQYF. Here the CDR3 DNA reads TGCAGTGCTATGTGGGTACTAGCGGGCGTGGGTACGCAGTATTTT.

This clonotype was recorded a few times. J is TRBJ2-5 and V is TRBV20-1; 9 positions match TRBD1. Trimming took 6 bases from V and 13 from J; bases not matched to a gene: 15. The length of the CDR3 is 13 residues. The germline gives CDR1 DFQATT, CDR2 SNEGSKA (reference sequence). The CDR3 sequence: CSATHNTGGQGYF. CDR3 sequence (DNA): TGCAGTGCCACACATAATACAGGGGGCCAAGGGTACTTC.

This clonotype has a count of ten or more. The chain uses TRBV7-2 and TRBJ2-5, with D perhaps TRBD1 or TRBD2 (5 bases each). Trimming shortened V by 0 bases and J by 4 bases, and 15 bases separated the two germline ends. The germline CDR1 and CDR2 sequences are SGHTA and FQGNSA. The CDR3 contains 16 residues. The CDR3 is CASSLARGLVSETQYF. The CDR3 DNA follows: TGTGCCAGCAGCTTAGCGAGGGGCCTGGTCTCAGAGACCCAGTACTTC. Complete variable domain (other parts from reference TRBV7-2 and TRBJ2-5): GAGVSQSPSNKVTEKGKDVELRCDPISGHTALYWYRQSLGQGLEFLIYFQGNSAPDKSGLPSDRFSAERTGGSVSTLTIQRTQQEDSAVYLCASSLARGLVSETQYFGPGTRLLVL.

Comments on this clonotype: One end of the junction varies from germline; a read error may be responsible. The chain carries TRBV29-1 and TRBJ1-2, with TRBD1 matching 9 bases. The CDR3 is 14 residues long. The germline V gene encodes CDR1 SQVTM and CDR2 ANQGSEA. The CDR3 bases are TGCAGCGTCCCGGACAGGGGCGCTAACTATAGCTACACCTTC. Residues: CSVPDRGANYSYTF. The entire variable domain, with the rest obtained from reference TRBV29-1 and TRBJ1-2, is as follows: SAVISQKPSRDICQRGTSLTIQCQVDSQVTMMFWYRQQPGQSLTLIATANQGSEATYESGFVIDKFPISRPNLTFSTLTVSNMSPEDSSIYLCSVPDRGANYSYTFGSGTRLTVV.

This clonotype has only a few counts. This chain's CDR3 is CASSQSVLAGNTDTQYF. In DNA, the CDR3 is TGCGCCAGCAGCCAAAGTGTACTAGCGGGGAACACAGATACGCAGTATTTT. The rearrangement joins TRBV4-1 to TRBJ2-3, with 10 bases lining up with TRBD2. CDR3 size: 17 residues. Trimming took 2 bases from V and 2 from J; bases not matched to a gene: 7. Per germline, CDR1 MGHRA and CDR2 YSYEKL.

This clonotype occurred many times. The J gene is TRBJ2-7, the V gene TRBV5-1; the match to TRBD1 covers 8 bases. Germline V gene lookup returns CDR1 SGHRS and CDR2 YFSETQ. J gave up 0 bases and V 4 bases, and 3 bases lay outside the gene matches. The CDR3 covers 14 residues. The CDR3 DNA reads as TGCGCCAGCAGCGTGGACAGGGACTCCTACGAGCAGTACTTC. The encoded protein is CASSVDRDSYEQYF. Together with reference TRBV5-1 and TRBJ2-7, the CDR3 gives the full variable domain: KAGVTQTPRYLIKTRGQQVTLSCSPISGHRSVSWYQQTPGQGLQFLFEYFSETQRNKGNFPGRFSGRQFSNSRSEMNVSTLELGDSALYLCASSVDRDSYEQYFGPGTRLTVT.

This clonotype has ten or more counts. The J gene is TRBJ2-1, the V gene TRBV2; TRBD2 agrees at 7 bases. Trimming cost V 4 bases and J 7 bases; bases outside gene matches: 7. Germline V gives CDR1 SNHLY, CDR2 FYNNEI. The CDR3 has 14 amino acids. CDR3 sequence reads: CASSGGGSLNEQFF. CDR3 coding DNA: TGTGCCAGCAGTGGGGGCGGGAGTCTAAATGAGCAGTTCTTC. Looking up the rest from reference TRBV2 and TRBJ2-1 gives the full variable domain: EPEVTQTPSHQVTQMGQEVILRCVPISNHLYFYWYRQILGQKVEFLVSFYNNEISEKSEIFDDQFSVERPDGSNFTLKIRSTKLEDSAMYFCASSGGGSLNEQFFGPGTRLTVL.

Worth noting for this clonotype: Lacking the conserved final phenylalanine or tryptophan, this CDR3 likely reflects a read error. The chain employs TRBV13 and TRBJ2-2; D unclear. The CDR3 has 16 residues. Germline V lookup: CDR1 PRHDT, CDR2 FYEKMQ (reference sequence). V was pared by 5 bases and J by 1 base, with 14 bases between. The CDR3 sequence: CASSPQARRNTGELFL. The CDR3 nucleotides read TGTGCCAGCAGCCCCCAAGCCAGGAGGAACACCGGGGAGCTGTTTCTT.